The source of this T cell receptor beta chain is a study of T cells in Graves' hyperthyroidism and ophthalmopathy. Study information: Peripheral blood was taken when the disease was first diagnosed, before any treatment began. Findings and limits, study-wide: Ophthalmopathy and stable hyperthyroidism were separated by a 13 V-J model.

Amplification yielded TCR beta CDR3 regions, with RNA transcripts as the source. The HTBI set primed first-round TCR CDR3 RT-PCR. MiXCR, run by TCRdb on the multiplex PCR reads, gives a single entry per CDR3 protein. The repertoire consists of hundreds of thousands of distinct CDR3 sequences, with 38% occurring once and the leading ten covering roughly 8.3%. The germline V gene encodes CDR1 SQVTM and CDR2 ANQGSEA. The CDR3 extends over 13 amino acids. Trimming cost V 3 bases and J 3 bases, with 11 bases left between them. This clonotype was detected many times. Its antigen is still unknown. The PBMCs were taken from about 9.7 ml of fresh peripheral blood.

This sequence was found in a man younger than 35 with Graves' hyperthyroidism. The gene calls are TRBV29-1 and TRBJ1-2, with D unclear. Sequenced sample: blood. CDR3 sequence: CSVDSGLDYGYTF. The CDR3 nucleotides are TGCAGCGTTGATAGCGGTCTGGACTATGGCTACACCTTC.